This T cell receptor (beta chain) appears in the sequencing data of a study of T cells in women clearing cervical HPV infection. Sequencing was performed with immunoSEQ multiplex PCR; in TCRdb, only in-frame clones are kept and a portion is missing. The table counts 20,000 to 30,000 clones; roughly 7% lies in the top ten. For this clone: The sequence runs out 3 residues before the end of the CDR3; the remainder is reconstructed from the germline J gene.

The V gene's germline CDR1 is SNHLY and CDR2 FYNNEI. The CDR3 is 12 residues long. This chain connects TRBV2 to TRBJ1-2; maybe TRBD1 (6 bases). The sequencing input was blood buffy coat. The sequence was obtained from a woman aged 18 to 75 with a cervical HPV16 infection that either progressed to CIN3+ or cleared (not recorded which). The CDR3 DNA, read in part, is TGTGCCAGCAGGGGACATCGTGGGGGC. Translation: CASRGHRGG. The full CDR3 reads CASRGHRGGYTF.